A single T cell receptor (beta chain) is shown here with its context. CDR1 and CDR2 from the germline V gene are DFQATT and SNEGSKA (reference sequence). The CDR3 length is 17 residues. V gave up 5 bases and J gave up 7 bases; unmatched junction bases: 12. Together with a sample-barcoded 5' primer, a J-beta primer mix was included in a second PCR lasting about 6 to 11 cycles. MiXCR was run by TCRdb on the 5' RACE reads, yielding one entry per CDR3 protein. The sample lists some 1.6 million distinct CDR3 sequences, 30% to 35% occurring once. This specimen comes from a study of blood T cells in healthy people across ages.

The TCR was taken from a woman aged 25 to 39 in good health. The sequencing input was blood. The chain combines TRBV20-1 with TRBJ2-4; TRBD2 agrees at 15 bases. The CDR3 DNA follows: TGCAGTGCTGTAACAGGGAGCGGGACTAGCGGGAGGAACATTCAGTACTTC. Protein product: CSAVTGSGTSGRNIQYF.